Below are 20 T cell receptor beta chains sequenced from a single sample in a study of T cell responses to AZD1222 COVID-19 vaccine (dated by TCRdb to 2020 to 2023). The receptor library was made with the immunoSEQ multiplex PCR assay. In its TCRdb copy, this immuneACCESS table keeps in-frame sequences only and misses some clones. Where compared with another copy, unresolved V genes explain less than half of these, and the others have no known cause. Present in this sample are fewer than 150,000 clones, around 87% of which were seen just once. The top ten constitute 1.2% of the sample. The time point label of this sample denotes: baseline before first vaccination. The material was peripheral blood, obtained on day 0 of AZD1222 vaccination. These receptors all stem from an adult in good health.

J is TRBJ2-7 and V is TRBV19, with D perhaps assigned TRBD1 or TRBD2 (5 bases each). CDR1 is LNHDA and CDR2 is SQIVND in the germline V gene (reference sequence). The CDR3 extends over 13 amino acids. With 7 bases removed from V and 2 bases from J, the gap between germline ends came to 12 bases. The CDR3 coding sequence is TGTGCCAGTAAGTTAGAGGGGACCTACGAGCAGTACTTC. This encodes CASKLEGTYEQYF. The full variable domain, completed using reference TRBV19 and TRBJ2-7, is DGGITQSPKYLFRKEGQNVTLSCEQNLNHDAMYWYRQDPGQGLRLIYYSQIVNDFQKGDIAEGYSVSREKKESFPLTVTSAQKNPTAFYLCASKLEGTYEQYFGPGTRLTVT.

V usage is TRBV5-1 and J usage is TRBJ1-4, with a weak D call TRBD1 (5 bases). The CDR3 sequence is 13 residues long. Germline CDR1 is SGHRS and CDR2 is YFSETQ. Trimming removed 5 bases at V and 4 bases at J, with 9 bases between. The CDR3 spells CASSGGVNEKLFF. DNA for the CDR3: TGCGCCAGCAGTGGGGGGGTTAATGAAAAACTGTTTTTT.

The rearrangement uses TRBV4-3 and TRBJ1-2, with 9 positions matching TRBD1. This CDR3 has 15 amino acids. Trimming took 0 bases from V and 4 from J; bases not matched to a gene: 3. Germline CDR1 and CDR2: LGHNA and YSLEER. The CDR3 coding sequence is TGCGCCAGCAGCCAAGAGGACAGGGGTTTCTATGGCTACACCTTC. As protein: CASSQEDRGFYGYTF.

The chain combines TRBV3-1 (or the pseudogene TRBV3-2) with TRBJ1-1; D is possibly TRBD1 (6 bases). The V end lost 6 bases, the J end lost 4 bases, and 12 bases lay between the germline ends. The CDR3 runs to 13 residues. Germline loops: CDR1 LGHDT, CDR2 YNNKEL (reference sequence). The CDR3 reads CASRLQGGTEAFF. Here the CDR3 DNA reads TGTGCCAGCAGACTACAGGGTGGCACTGAAGCTTTCTTT.

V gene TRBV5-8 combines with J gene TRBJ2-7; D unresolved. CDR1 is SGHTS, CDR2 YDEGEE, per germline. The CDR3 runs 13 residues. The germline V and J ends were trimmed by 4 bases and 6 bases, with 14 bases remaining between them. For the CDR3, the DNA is TGTGCCAGCAGCGTGGGGATCAGGTTCGAGCAGTACTTC. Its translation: CASSVGIRFEQYF.

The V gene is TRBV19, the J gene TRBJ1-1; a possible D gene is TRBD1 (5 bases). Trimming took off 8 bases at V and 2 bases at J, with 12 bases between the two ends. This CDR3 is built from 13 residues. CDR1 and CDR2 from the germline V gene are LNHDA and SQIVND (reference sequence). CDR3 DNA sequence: TGTGCCAGTGAGGTCCAGGGCAACACTGAAGCTTTCTTT. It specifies CASEVQGNTEAFF. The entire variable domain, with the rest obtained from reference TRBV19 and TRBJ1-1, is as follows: DGGITQSPKYLFRKEGQNVTLSCEQNLNHDAMYWYRQDPGQGLRLIYYSQIVNDFQKGDIAEGYSVSREKKESFPLTVTSAQKNPTAFYLCASEVQGNTEAFFGQGTRLTVV.

The CDR3 region is CASSQDPTGQQGGKPSTDTQYF. The CDR3 region has the DNA TGCGCCAGCAGCCAAGATCCGACAGGCCAACAGGGGGGGAAACCTAGCACAGATACGCAGTATTTT. This chain connects TRBV4-3 to TRBJ2-3, with D possibly being TRBD1 (8 bases). The CDR3 totals 22 residues. Germline CDR1 and CDR2: LGHNA and YSLEER. The V end lost 0 bases, the J end lost 0 bases, and 28 bases lay between the germline ends.

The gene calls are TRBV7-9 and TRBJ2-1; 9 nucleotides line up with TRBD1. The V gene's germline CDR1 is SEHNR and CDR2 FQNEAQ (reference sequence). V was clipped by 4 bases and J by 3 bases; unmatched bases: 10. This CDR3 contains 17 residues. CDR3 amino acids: CASSSLRTGGGYNEQFF. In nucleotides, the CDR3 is TGTGCCAGCAGCTCGCTCCGTACAGGGGGCGGCTACAATGAGCAGTTCTTC.

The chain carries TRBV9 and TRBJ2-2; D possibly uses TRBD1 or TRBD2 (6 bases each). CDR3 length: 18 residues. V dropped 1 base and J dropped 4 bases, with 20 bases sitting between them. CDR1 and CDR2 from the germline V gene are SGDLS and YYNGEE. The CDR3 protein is CASSVTIPGLRGTGELFF. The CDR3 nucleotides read TGTGCCAGCAGCGTAACTATTCCGGGACTCAGGGGCACCGGGGAGCTGTTTTTT. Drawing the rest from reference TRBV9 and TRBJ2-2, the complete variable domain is DSGVTQTPKHLITATGQRVTLRCSPRSGDLSVYWYQQSLDQGLQFLIQYYNGEERAKGNILERFSAQQFPDLHSELNLSSLELGDSALYFCASSVTIPGLRGTGELFFGEGSRLTVL.

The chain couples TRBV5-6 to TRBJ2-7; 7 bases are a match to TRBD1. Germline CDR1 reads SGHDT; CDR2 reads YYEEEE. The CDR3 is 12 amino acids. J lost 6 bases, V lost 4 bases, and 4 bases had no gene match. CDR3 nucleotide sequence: TGTGCCAGCAGCCTGACAGGGTTCGAGCAGTACTTC. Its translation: CASSLTGFEQYF.

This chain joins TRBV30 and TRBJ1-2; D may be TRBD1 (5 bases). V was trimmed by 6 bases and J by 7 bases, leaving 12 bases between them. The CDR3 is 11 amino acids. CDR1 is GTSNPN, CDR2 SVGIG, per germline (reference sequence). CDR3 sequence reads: CACEGMRGYTF. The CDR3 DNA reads TGTGCCTGTGAGGGGATGCGTGGCTACACCTTC. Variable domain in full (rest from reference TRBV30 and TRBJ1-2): SQTIHQWPATLVQPVGSPLSLECTVEGTSNPNLYWYRQAAGRGLQLLFYSVGIGQISSEVPQNLSASRPQDRQFILSSKKLLLSDSGFYLCACEGMRGYTFGSGTRLTVV.

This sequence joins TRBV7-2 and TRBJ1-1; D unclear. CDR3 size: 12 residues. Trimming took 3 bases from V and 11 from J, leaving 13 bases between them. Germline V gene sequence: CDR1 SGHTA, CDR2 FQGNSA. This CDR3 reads CASSFRSTGAFF. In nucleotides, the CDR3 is TGTGCCAGCAGCTTCCGGAGTACTGGGGCTTTCTTT.

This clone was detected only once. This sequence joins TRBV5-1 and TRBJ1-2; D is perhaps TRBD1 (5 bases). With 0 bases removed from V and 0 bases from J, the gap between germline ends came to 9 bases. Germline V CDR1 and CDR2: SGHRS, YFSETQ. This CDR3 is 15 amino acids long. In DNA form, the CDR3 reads TGCGCCAGCAGCTTGGAGGGGACGTCTAACTATGGCTACACCTTC. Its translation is CASSLEGTSNYGYTF.

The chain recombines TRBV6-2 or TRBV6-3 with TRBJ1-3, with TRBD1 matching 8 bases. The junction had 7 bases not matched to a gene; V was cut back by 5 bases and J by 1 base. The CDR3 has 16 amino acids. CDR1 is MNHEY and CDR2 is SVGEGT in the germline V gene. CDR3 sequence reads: CASSLLRTGSGNTIYF. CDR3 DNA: TGTGCCAGCAGTCTTCTACGGACAGGGTCTGGAAACACCATATATTTT.

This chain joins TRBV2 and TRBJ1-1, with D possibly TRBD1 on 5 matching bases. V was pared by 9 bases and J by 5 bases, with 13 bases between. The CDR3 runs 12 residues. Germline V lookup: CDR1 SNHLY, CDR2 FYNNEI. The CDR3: CARTGPGTEAFF. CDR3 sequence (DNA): TGTGCCAGGACGGGGCCGGGGACTGAAGCTTTCTTT. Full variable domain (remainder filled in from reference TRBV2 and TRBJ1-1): EPEVTQTPSHQVTQMGQEVILRCVPISNHLYFYWYRQILGQKVEFLVSFYNNEISEKSEIFDDQFSVERPDGSNFTLKIRSTKLEDSAMYFCARTGPGTEAFFGQGTRLTVV.

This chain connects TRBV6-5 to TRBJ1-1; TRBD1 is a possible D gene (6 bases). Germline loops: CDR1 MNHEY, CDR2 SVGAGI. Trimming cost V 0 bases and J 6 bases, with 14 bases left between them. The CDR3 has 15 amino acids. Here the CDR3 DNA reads TGTGCCAGCAGTTACTCGGGCAGGGGAGTCGCTGAAGCTTTCTTT. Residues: CASSYSGRGVAEAFF.

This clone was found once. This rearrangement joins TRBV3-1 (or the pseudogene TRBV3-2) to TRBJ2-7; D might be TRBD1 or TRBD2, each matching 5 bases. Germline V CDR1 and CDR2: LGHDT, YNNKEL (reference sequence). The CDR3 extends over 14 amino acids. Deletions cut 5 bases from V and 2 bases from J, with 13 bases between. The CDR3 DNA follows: TGTGCCAGCAGCTTTCACGGGACCGCCTACGAGCAGTACTTC. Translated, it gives CASSFHGTAYEQYF.

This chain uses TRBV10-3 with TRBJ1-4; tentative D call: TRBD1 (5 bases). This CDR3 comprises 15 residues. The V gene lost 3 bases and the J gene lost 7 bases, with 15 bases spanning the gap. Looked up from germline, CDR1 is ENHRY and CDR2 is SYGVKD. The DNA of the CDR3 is TGTGCCATCAGTGATGTGATCGGTCAGGGTGAAAAACTGTTTTTT. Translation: CAISDVIGQGEKLFF.

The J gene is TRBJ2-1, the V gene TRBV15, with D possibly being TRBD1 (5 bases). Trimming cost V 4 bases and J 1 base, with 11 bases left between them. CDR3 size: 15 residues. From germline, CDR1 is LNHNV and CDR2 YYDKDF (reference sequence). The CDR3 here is CATSTERGSYNEQFF. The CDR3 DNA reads TGTGCCACCAGCACAGAAAGGGGATCCTACAATGAGCAGTTCTTC.

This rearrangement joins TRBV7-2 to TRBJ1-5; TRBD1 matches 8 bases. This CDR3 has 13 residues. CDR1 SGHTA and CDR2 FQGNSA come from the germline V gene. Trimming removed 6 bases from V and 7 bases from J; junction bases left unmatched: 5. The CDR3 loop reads CASSLTGAQPQHF. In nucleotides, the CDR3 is TGTGCCAGCAGTCTGACAGGGGCCCAGCCCCAGCATTTT.